This TCR beta chain was profiled in a study of CD8 T cells in ankylosing spondylitis. TCRdb redid the calling of the 5' RACE reads with MiXCR, one entry per CDR3 protein. This sample has about 250,000 distinct CDR3 sequences, with approximately 30% found just once. This clonotype originated in a male donor with ankylosing spondylitis or in good health (not recorded which). Sequencing was performed on blood, either unsorted or a sorted T cell fraction (not recorded which).

The CDR3 sequence is CASTRGDTQYF. CDR3 DNA sequence: TGTGCCAGCACCCGAGGGGATACGCAGTATTTT. The rearrangement uses TRBV27 and TRBJ2-3, with TRBD2 as a possible D gene (5 bases). The germline V gene encodes CDR1 MNHEY and CDR2 SMNVEV (reference sequence). The V end lost 7 bases, the J end lost 6 bases, and 8 bases lay between the germline ends. The CDR3 loop spans 11 amino acids.